Following are 25 T cell receptor beta chains from one sample sequenced in a study of blood T cell repertoires in COVID-19. Data came from immunoSEQ multiplex PCR; TCRdb stores just in-frame clones and leaves some out. The top ten hold 2.5% of the sample, which has 140,000 to 150,000 clones, about 88% seen once. Specimen: peripheral blood. These TCRs come from a human donor with COVID-19, enrolled during active disease. The donor label of this sample is uncertain.

The CDR3 is CSASREGAGSSYNSPLHF. For the CDR3, the DNA is TGCAGTGCTAGTAGAGAGGGGGCCGGGAGCTCCTATAATTCACCCCTCCACTTT. This sequence joins TRBV20-1 and TRBJ1-6, with TRBD1 identical over 7 bases. Germline CDR1 and CDR2: DFQATT and SNEGSKA (reference sequence). The V and J ends lost 3 bases and 0 bases, in that order; junction bases with no gene match: 11. The CDR3 sequence is 18 residues long.

The J gene is TRBJ1-2, the V gene TRBV30; D may be TRBD1 (5 bases). Trimming removed 4 bases at V and 7 bases at J, with 10 bases between. This CDR3 has 11 amino acids. Germline V gene lookup returns CDR1 GTSNPN and CDR2 SVGIG (reference sequence). CDR3 residues: CAWTLGVGYTF. The CDR3 nucleotides are TGTGCCTGGACTTTAGGGGTTGGCTACACCTTC.

The rearrangement uses TRBV29-1 and TRBJ1-1; 8 positions match TRBD1. The CDR3 loop spans 12 amino acids. Germline CDR1 reads SQVTM; CDR2 reads ANQGSEA. With V trimmed by 8 bases and J by 6 bases, 8 bases remained unmatched. The CDR3 is CSSSGGEAEAFF. The CDR3 nucleotides are TGCAGCAGTTCAGGGGGCGAAGCTGAAGCTTTCTTT.

The chain links TRBV11-3 to TRBJ2-7; TRBD1 is a possible D gene (6 bases). The germline V gene encodes CDR1 SGHNT and CDR2 YENEEA. Deletions cut 0 bases from V and 3 bases from J, with 12 bases between. The CDR3 runs 15 residues. The CDR3 sequence is CASSLEGQNRYEQYF. Written as DNA, the CDR3 is TGTGCCAGCAGCTTAGAAGGACAGAACCGCTACGAGCAGTACTTC.

Concerning this clone: An end of the junction does not agree with germline; a read error may underlie this. The V and J genes are TRBV9 and TRBJ1-5, with a possible D match to TRBD1 (6 bases). This CDR3 comprises 15 residues. Per the germline V gene, CDR1 is SGDLS and CDR2 is YYNGEE. CDR3 coding DNA: TGTGCCAGCAGCGTAGACGTGGACAGCACTCAGCCCCAGCATTTT. It encodes CASSVDVDSTQPQHF.

The chain is built from TRBV7-3 and TRBJ1-1; D is perhaps TRBD1 (6 bases). The V end lost 1 base, the J end lost 7 bases, and 10 bases lay between the germline ends. The CDR3 extends over 13 amino acids. Germline lookup yields CDR1 SGHTA and CDR2 FQGTGA. The CDR3 DNA sequence: TGTGCCAGCAGCTTAATCACGGACAGTGAAGCTTTCTTT. Translating it yields CASSLITDSEAFF.

The J gene is TRBJ2-1, the V gene TRBV11-3; tentatively, D is TRBD1 (5 bases). CDR1 and CDR2 from the germline V gene are SGHNT and YENEEA. The CDR3 runs 16 residues. Trimming took off 5 bases at V and 0 bases at J, with 14 bases between the two ends. The CDR3 is CASSLGHASSYNEQFF. For the CDR3, the DNA is TGTGCCAGCAGCCTTGGACATGCGAGCTCCTACAATGAGCAGTTCTTC.

This clone has only one observation. The CDR3 nucleotides are TGTGCCAGCAGCTTAGCACCCCGGAGCTCCTACGAGCAGTACTTC. It yields the protein CASSLAPRSSYEQYF. V usage is TRBV11-3 and J usage is TRBJ2-7; D unresolved. The CDR3 spans 15 residues. Trimming took off 1 base at V and 0 bases at J, with 10 bases between the two ends. Germline values: CDR1 SGHNT, CDR2 YENEEA.

CDR3 in DNA: TGTGCCATCACGCGCGACGGGGGTGCGGGCGGCTACACCTTC. This encodes CAITRDGGAGGYTF. This chain uses TRBV10-3 with TRBJ1-2; perhaps TRBD1 as D (5 bases). With 7 bases removed from V and 8 bases from J, the gap between germline ends came to 20 bases. The CDR3 totals 14 residues. CDR1 and CDR2 from the germline V gene are ENHRY and SYGVKD.

V usage is TRBV7-9 and J usage is TRBJ2-3; TRBD2 matches at 14 bases. This CDR3 region has 17 residues. The J segment lost 5 bases and the V segment lost 7 bases, leaving 11 bases of the junction unmatched. Germline loops: CDR1 SEHNR, CDR2 FQNEAQ (reference sequence). The CDR3 bases are TGTGCCAGCAACGTCCCGGGACTAGCGGGAGTTGGAGATACGCAGTATTTT. Its protein product is CASNVPGLAGVGDTQYF.

The rearrangement uses TRBV11-2 and TRBJ1-1, with 9 bases aligning to TRBD1. CDR1 SGHAT and CDR2 FQNNGV come from the germline V gene. The CDR3 runs to 13 residues. The V gene end was trimmed by 8 bases and the J gene end by 3 bases; junction bases not matched to a gene: 4. CDR3 bases: TGTGCCAGCGGTGGGGACAGGGACACTGAAGCTTTCTTT. It encodes CASGGDRDTEAFF.

The chain employs TRBV9 and TRBJ1-2, with a tentative D call TRBD1 (5 bases). The V and J ends lost 0 bases and 4 bases respectively, with 10 bases between them. The V gene's germline CDR1 is SGDLS and CDR2 YYNGEE. CDR3 length: 14 residues. The CDR3, as DNA: TGTGCCAGCAGCGTAGGGGGGGTGTCCTATGGCTACACCTTC. Its translation is CASSVGGVSYGYTF.

A single count supports this clone. V usage is TRBV7-3 and J usage is TRBJ2-1; 12 nucleotides agree with TRBD2. V shed 5 bases and J 10 bases; nucleotides not matched to a gene: 12. The germline V gene encodes CDR1 SGHTA and CDR2 FQGTGA. The CDR3 sequence is 16 residues long. The CDR3 DNA is TGTGCCAGCAGCCGTGCGGCTAGCGGGAGGGCCGGGGAGCAGTTCTTC. As protein: CASSRAASGRAGEQFF.

This chain joins TRBV12-3 or TRBV12-4 and TRBJ2-2; the match to TRBD2 covers 12 bases. With 5 bases clipped from V and 8 bases from J, the junction kept 0 bases outside the gene matches. The CDR3 covers 13 residues. CDR3 sequence reads: CASSGTSGGELFF. For the CDR3, the DNA is TGTGCCAGCAGTGGGACTAGCGGGGGGGAGCTGTTTTTT.

V usage is TRBV9 and J usage is TRBJ2-5; 9 nucleotides match TRBD2. J lost 4 bases, V lost 0 bases, and 13 bases had no gene match. CDR1 and CDR2 (germline): SGDLS, YYNGEE. The CDR3 sequence is 18 residues long. The CDR3 sequence is CASSVGGGGAPRRETQYF. The CDR3 DNA reads TGTGCCAGCAGCGTAGGAGGCGGGGGGGCCCCTAGGCGAGAGACCCAGTACTTC.

The rearrangement links TRBV27 to TRBJ2-1, with 8 positions matching TRBD1. Germline V gene sequence: CDR1 MNHEY, CDR2 SMNVEV (reference sequence). V lost 6 bases to trimming and J lost 5 bases; unmatched junction nucleotides: 6. The CDR3 covers 14 residues. The CDR3 loop reads CASRWDRNDNEQFF. CDR3 sequence (DNA): TGTGCCAGCAGGTGGGACAGGAATGACAATGAGCAGTTCTTC.

The chain carries TRBV23-1 and TRBJ2-7; D not resolved. TRBV23-1 has ORF status, its function being uncertain. Trimming stripped 3 bases from V and 0 bases from J, with 12 bases between. CDR3 length: 15 residues. CDR3 nucleotide sequence: TGCGCCAGCAGTCATCAAAGCCCTAGCTCCTACGAGCAGTACTTC. Its translation is CASSHQSPSSYEQYF.

This clone came up once. The rearrangement uses TRBV5-4 and TRBJ2-3, with a tentative D call TRBD2 (8 bases). The CDR3 extends over 16 amino acids. V was trimmed by 4 bases and J by 4 bases, leaving 19 bases between them. Germline V gene sequence: CDR1 SGHNT, CDR2 YYREEE (reference sequence). The CDR3 nucleotides are TGTGCCAGCAGCATCCCACAGGGGCGGGAGGCAGATACGCAGTATTTT. This codes for CASSIPQGREADTQYF.

This clone was observed once. The CDR3 region is CASSGAGVSDTQYF. In DNA, the CDR3 is TGCGCCAGCAGTGGTGCCGGGGTGTCAGATACGCAGTATTTT. The rearrangement links TRBV10-2 to TRBJ2-3, with TRBD2 as a possible D gene (5 bases). This CDR3 is built from 14 residues. Germline CDR1 is WSHSY and CDR2 is SAAADI. V lost 4 bases, J lost 4 bases, and 12 bases lay in between.

V usage is TRBV5-4 and J usage is TRBJ2-2, with 7 bases matching TRBD1. The CDR3 is 16 amino acids. Trimming took 4 bases from V and 0 from J; bases not matched to a gene: 6. Per germline, CDR1 SGHNT and CDR2 YYREEE (reference sequence). CDR3 region: CASSTGQGANTGELFF. DNA of the CDR3: TGTGCCAGCAGCACCGGGCAGGGGGCGAACACCGGGGAGCTGTTTTTT.

V is TRBV21-1 and J is TRBJ2-5; the DNA was not compared with TRBD1, the D call given in the table. TRBV21-1 is labeled a pseudogene. CDR3 size: 18 residues. This CDR3 is CASSKRRGWQGARETQYF. CDR3 bases: TGTGCCAGCAGCAAACGGCGGGGTTGGCAGGGGGCTCGGGAGACCCAGTACTTC.

The chain links TRBV9 to TRBJ1-6, with 7 bases lining up with TRBD1. The germline V gene encodes CDR1 SGDLS and CDR2 YYNGEE. J was trimmed by 7 bases and V by 4 bases; bases with no gene match: 8. The CDR3 extends over 15 amino acids. The CDR3 DNA reads TGTGCCAGCAGCCCATGGGACAGTAGAAATTCACCCCTCCACTTT. This translates into CASSPWDSRNSPLHF.

The rearrangement uses TRBV6-5 and TRBJ2-2; TRBD2 might be the D (6 bases). Trimming removed 7 bases at V and 3 bases at J, with 12 bases between. Germline assignment: CDR1 MNHEY and CDR2 SVGAGI. This CDR3 contains 14 residues. The CDR3 DNA reads TGTGCCAGCACTACTGGAGGGGACACCGGGGAGCTGTTTTTT. Its translation: CASTTGGDTGELFF.

This chain connects TRBV27 to TRBJ2-3; 9 bases match TRBD2. Germline V gene sequence: CDR1 MNHEY, CDR2 SMNVEV (reference sequence). V lost 1 base, J lost 3 bases, and 8 bases stayed unmatched. This CDR3 has 17 residues. The CDR3 loop is CASSLFSAGGPTDTQYF. The CDR3 coding sequence is TGTGCCAGCAGTTTATTTTCGGCGGGGGGGCCAACAGATACGCAGTATTTT.

The chain combines TRBV27 with TRBJ2-6, with 7 bases matching TRBD1. The CDR3 length is 17 residues. Germline values: CDR1 MNHEY, CDR2 SMNVEV (reference sequence). V lost 4 bases and J lost 0; bases outside the gene matches: 6. Here the CDR3 reads CASSSGQYSSGANVLTF. CDR3 DNA sequence: TGTGCCAGCAGTTCGGGACAGTACAGCTCTGGGGCCAACGTCCTGACTTTC.